These 17 T cell receptor beta chains share one sample of origin, sequenced in a study of T cell changes during pregnancy in multiple sclerosis. This table comes from immunoSEQ multiplex PCR, and its TCRdb copy is limited to in-frame clones, with some not included. The sample holds about 42,000 clones; 90% to 95% are singletons and the top ten take approximately 0.73%. Sequenced here: CD4+ T cells from peripheral blood mononuclear cells, sampled before pregnancy. The receptors stem from a female donor with multiple sclerosis, enrolled in a pregnancy study.

This clone was detected only once. The chain carries TRBV7-3 and TRBJ2-1; TRBD1 matches 8 bases. The CDR3 has 16 residues. Germline V lookup: CDR1 SGHTA, CDR2 FQGTGA. V was clipped by 1 base and J by 5 bases; unmatched bases: 7. This CDR3 is CASSLIHGQGDNEQFF. The CDR3 DNA is TGTGCCAGCAGCTTAATACACGGACAGGGCGACAATGAGCAGTTCTTC. Looking up the rest from reference TRBV7-3 and TRBJ2-1 gives the full variable domain: GAGVSQTPSNKVTEKGKYVELRCDPISGHTALYWYRQSLGQGPEFLIYFQGTGAADDSGLPNDRFFAVRPEGSVSTLKIQRTERGDSAVYLCASSLIHGQGDNEQFFGPGTRLTVL.

The V and J genes are TRBV9 and TRBJ2-1, with D possibly matching TRBD1 (5 bases). Germline lookup yields CDR1 SGDLS and CDR2 YYNGEE. This CDR3 has 17 residues. Trimming stripped 2 bases from V and 5 bases from J, with 20 bases between. The CDR3 DNA follows: TGTGCCAGCAGCGTCTCACCGGCTGGGGCTGGGAACAATGAGCAGTTCTTC. Its translation is CASSVSPAGAGNNEQFF.

The J gene is TRBJ2-2, the V gene TRBV7-9, with a tentative D call TRBD1 (6 bases). The CDR3 spans 15 residues. Germline values: CDR1 SEHNR, CDR2 FQNEAQ (reference sequence). The germline V and J ends were trimmed by 5 bases and 0 bases, with 10 bases remaining between them. Here the CDR3 reads CASSPRTANTGELFF. The CDR3 DNA sequence: TGTGCCAGCAGCCCGCGGACAGCGAACACCGGGGAGCTGTTTTTT.

The rearrangement links TRBV11-2 to TRBJ1-5, with 7 bases identical to TRBD1. Germline loops: CDR1 SGHAT, CDR2 FQNNGV. V trimming: 4 bases; J trimming: 1 base; junction bases outside the gene matches: 7. The CDR3 is 16 amino acids. For the CDR3, the DNA is TGTGCCAGCAGCTCCCTAGGACAGGCGAGCAATCAGCCCCAGCATTTT. It encodes CASSSLGQASNQPQHF.

The chain couples TRBV5-6 to TRBJ2-3, with 12 bases fitting TRBD2. Unmatched junction bases numbered 10, after V lost 4 bases and J lost 1 base. The germline V gene encodes CDR1 SGHDT and CDR2 YYEEEE. This CDR3 spans 18 amino acids. The CDR3 protein is CASSNPSGGAWGTDTQYF. CDR3 bases: TGTGCCAGCAGCAACCCTAGCGGGGGGGCCTGGGGCACAGATACGCAGTATTTT.

The chain is built from TRBV5-1 and TRBJ2-5; 8 nucleotides line up with TRBD2. The CDR3 is made up of 13 amino acids. CDR1 and CDR2 from the germline V gene are SGHRS and YFSETQ. V trimming: 5 bases; J trimming: 1 base; junction bases outside the gene matches: 1. The CDR3 region is CASRLAGQETQYF. The CDR3 bases are TGCGCCAGCAGGCTAGCGGGCCAAGAGACCCAGTACTTC.

The V and J genes are TRBV11-2 and TRBJ2-7; 7 bases are a match to TRBD1. From germline, CDR1 is SGHAT and CDR2 FQNNGV. V gave up 5 bases and J gave up 0 bases; unmatched junction bases: 4. The CDR3 consists of 14 residues. CDR3 region: CASSLTGSSYEQYF. DNA for the CDR3: TGTGCCAGCAGCCTGACAGGGAGCTCCTACGAGCAGTACTTC.

This clone was seen only once. The chain couples TRBV4-2 to TRBJ1-5; perhaps TRBD1 as D (5 bases). Germline values: CDR1 LGHNA, CDR2 YNFKEQ. With 4 bases removed from V and 5 bases from J, the gap between germline ends came to 12 bases. The CDR3 runs 14 residues. Written as DNA, the CDR3 is TGTGCCAGCAGCCTACAGGATAAGGATCAGCCCCAGCATTTT. As protein: CASSLQDKDQPQHF.

The chain carries TRBV2 and TRBJ1-1; 7 nucleotides line up with TRBD1. Germline V lookup: CDR1 SNHLY, CDR2 FYNNEI. The ends lost 9 bases at V and 4 bases at J; junction bases unmatched: 5. CDR3 size: 12 residues. In nucleotides, the CDR3 is TGTGCCAGTAGGGGGCAGGGCACTGAAGCTTTCTTT. This codes for CASRGQGTEAFF. The full variable domain, completed using reference TRBV2 and TRBJ1-1, is EPEVTQTPSHQVTQMGQEVILRCVPISNHLYFYWYRQILGQKVEFLVSFYNNEISEKSEIFDDQFSVERPDGSNFTLKIRSTKLEDSAMYFCASRGQGTEAFFGQGTRLTVV.

The chain uses TRBV11-2 and TRBJ2-2, with TRBD2 as a possible D gene (5 bases). V lost 5 bases to trimming and J lost 1 base, with 14 bases between them. This CDR3 region has 16 residues. Germline-derived CDR1 and CDR2 are SGHAT and FQNNGV. The DNA for the CDR3 is TGTGCCAGCAGCCGCTACCCGGGGAAGAACACCGGGGAGCTGTTTTTT. Amino acid sequence: CASSRYPGKNTGELFF.

V and J are TRBV25-1 and TRBJ1-6; TRBD1 matches 9 bases. Trimming removed 8 bases from V and 7 bases from J; junction bases left unmatched: 12. The CDR3 loop spans 16 amino acids. Per germline, CDR1 MGHDK and CDR2 SYGVNS. CDR3 region: CASRKSHGTGNSPLHF. The CDR3 coding sequence is TGTGCCAGCCGAAAGTCCCATGGGACAGGGAATTCACCCCTCCACTTT.

The rearrangement uses TRBV27 and TRBJ2-7; no definite D call. Germline V gene lookup returns CDR1 MNHEY and CDR2 SMNVEV (reference sequence). V dropped 0 bases and J dropped 1 base, with 10 bases sitting between them. This CDR3 spans 15 amino acids. The CDR3 DNA follows: TGTGCCAGCAGTTTATCGATCAGGCTTTCCTACGAGCAGTACTTC. This codes for CASSLSIRLSYEQYF.

This chain joins TRBV19 and TRBJ1-5; 8 nucleotides line up with TRBD1. With 6 bases clipped from V and 3 bases from J, the junction kept 10 bases outside the gene matches. This CDR3 has 16 residues. Germline lookup yields CDR1 LNHDA and CDR2 SQIVND (reference sequence). CDR3 loop: CASSPRRTGFNQPQHF. CDR3 coding DNA: TGTGCCAGTAGCCCACGCCGGACAGGGTTCAATCAGCCCCAGCATTTT.

This sequence joins TRBV7-9 and TRBJ2-4; 8 nucleotides match TRBD2. CDR1 and CDR2 from the germline V gene are SEHNR and FQNEAQ (reference sequence). Trimming removed 1 base from V and 0 bases from J; junction bases left unmatched: 11. The CDR3 contains 19 residues. The CDR3 region has the DNA TGTGCCAGCAGCTTAGTTCTTGGCGGGGGGACCTTAGCCAAAAACATTCAGTACTTC. Its protein product is CASSLVLGGGTLAKNIQYF. The entire variable domain, with the rest obtained from reference TRBV7-9 and TRBJ2-4, is as follows: DTGVSQNPRHKITKRGQNVTFRCDPISEHNRLYWYRQTLGQGPEFLTYFQNEAQLEKSRLLSDRFSAERPKGSFSTLEIQRTEQGDSAMYLCASSLVLGGGTLAKNIQYFGAGTRLSVL.

This chain connects TRBV4-3 to TRBJ1-6, with D uncertain. The CDR3 is made up of 13 amino acids. Trimming removed 8 bases from V and 9 bases from J, with 14 bases in between. Looked up from germline, CDR1 is LGHNA and CDR2 is YSLEER. CDR3 loop: CASAPTVVSPLHF. For the CDR3, the DNA is TGCGCCAGCGCTCCAACGGTTGTTTCACCCCTCCACTTT.

The chain joins TRBV19 to TRBJ1-5; D unresolved. The V and J ends lost 2 bases and 9 bases respectively, with 20 bases between them. The germline CDR1 and CDR2 sequences are LNHDA and SQIVND (reference sequence). CDR3 length: 16 amino acids. The chain's CDR3 is CASSIKQLGPFGPQHF. CDR3 coding DNA: TGTGCCAGTAGTATAAAACAGCTTGGCCCCTTTGGGCCCCAGCATTTT.

The chain links TRBV28 to TRBJ2-3, with a tentative D call TRBD1 (6 bases). Looked up from germline, CDR1 is MDHEN and CDR2 is SYDVKM. This CDR3 has 14 residues. Trimming left V 10 bases short and J 3 bases short, with 17 bases between. CDR3 DNA: TGTGCCATCAAGCCCCGCACAGGGACAGATACGCAGTATTTT. This codes for CAIKPRTGTDTQYF.